The present T cell receptor beta chain was sequenced within a study of OX40 agonist ivuxolimab in advanced cancers. In the study overall: The dose-escalation cohort was around 83% male, with a mean age of around 60 years, ranging roughly 20 to 90. Three partial responders included one hepatocellular carcinoma patient and two cutaneous melanoma patients.

Profiled with immunoSEQ multiplex PCR; TCRdb holds only in-frame clones, not every one. The sample consists of about 19,000 clones, 85% to 90% of them appearing once. Study-level findings and limits: In the 0.1 to 3.0 mg/kg range, CD4+ and CD8+ blood T cells had expanded clonally by week 6.

The germline V and J ends were trimmed by 4 bases and 4 bases, with 10 bases remaining between them. The CDR3 covers 13 residues. CDR1 is LNHDA and CDR2 is SQIVND in the germline V gene (reference sequence). Turning to this clone: The antigen is not known.

The TCR sequence derives from an adult with an advanced solid tumor such as melanoma, head and neck, liver or kidney cancer. The chain recombines TRBV19 with TRBJ1-2; D call uncertain. Material: CD4+ or CD8+ T cells sorted from blood, obtained in a trial of the OX40 agonist ivuxolimab. The CDR3 bases are TGTGCCAGTAGTAAGAGGCAGTTCTATGGCTACACCTTC. Translating it yields CASSKRQFYGYTF.